The clone carrying this T cell receptor beta chain appeared a few times. What it binds is unknown. Prior to sequencing, the ViraFEST assay stimulated PBMC with viral peptide pools, which expanded the antigen-specific CD4+ T cells. Culture lasted about ten days before CD4+ T cell isolation. Vaccinees lacked prior SARS-CoV-2 infection and tested negative for nucleocapsid antibodies. The data were obtained in a study of vaccination effects on CD4 cells after COVID-19. Study-level information: It was two doses of either the BNT162b2 or mRNA-1273 vaccine that participants received.

Clones were read by immunoSEQ multiplex PCR, and TCRdb kept only the in-frame ones, dropping some. In the table there are 78,000 or so clones, about four fifths of which are singletons. The germline V gene encodes CDR1 SGHVS and CDR2 FQNEAQ. CDR3 length equals 14 residues. J was trimmed by 13 bases and V by 5 bases; bases with no gene match: 13. The material sequenced was CD4+ T cells from PBMCs cultured with SARS-CoV-2 spike peptides, taken before COVID-19 vaccination. This sequence joins TRBV7-8 and TRBJ2-1; 8 bases are shared with TRBD2. The TCR sequence derives from a human donor who received a COVID-19 vaccine. The CDR3 sequence: CASSLRGGWGLQFF. The CDR3 region has the DNA TGTGCCAGCAGCCTCCGGGGGGGTTGGGGATTACAGTTCTTC.